This TCR beta chain is drawn from a study of T cell repertoires in cytomegalovirus infection. General study results and limits: Dominating the ex vivo response were TCR beta clonotypes that were CMV-specific and HLA-C-restricted.

This clonotype occurred many times. Its antigen remains unidentified. The CDR3 has 18 amino acids. V shed 2 bases, J shed 8 bases, and the junction held 11 bases outside the gene matches. Germline V lookup: CDR1 SGHTA, CDR2 FQGNSA. TCRdb fed the reads into MiXCR, producing one record per CDR3 protein. The sample shows approximately 770,000 distinct CDR3 sequences, around 29% of them seen only once. The TCR comes from a human donor in good health (CMV status not recorded). Some clones in this sample may be carry-over from other donors' samples. The chain recombines TRBV7-2 with TRBJ2-1; TRBD2 aligns across 14 bases. The specimen comprised cultured CD8+ T cells from PBMCs, sampled from culture after CMV antigen stimulation. CDR3 DNA: TGTGCCAGCAGCTTACGACTAGCGGGGGGGCCGGGACGGGATGAGCAGTTCTTC. Translating it yields CASSLRLAGGPGRDEQFF.